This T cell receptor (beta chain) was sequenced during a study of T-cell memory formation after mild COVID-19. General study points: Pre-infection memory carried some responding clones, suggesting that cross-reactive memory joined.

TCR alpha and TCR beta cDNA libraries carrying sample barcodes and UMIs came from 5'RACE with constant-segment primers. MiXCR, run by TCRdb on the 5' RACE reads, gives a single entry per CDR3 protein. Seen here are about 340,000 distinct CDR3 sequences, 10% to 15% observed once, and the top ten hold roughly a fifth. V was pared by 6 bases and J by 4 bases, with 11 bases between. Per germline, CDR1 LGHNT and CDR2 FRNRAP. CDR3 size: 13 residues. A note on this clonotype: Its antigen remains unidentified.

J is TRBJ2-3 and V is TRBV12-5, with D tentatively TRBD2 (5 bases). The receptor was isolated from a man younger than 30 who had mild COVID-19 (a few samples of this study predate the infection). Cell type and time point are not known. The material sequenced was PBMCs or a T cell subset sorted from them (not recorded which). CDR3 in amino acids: CASGDFRADTQYF. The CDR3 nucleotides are TGTGCTAGTGGGGACTTTCGCGCAGATACGCAGTATTTT.